The clone carrying this TCR beta chain came up once. The data stem from a study of blood T cell repertoires in COVID-19. Measured with immunoSEQ multiplex PCR; TCRdb has only the in-frame clones, and not every one. The sample consists of a few hundred thousand clones, roughly 90% of them appearing once. This sequence originates from a woman aged 55-69 years with COVID-19, enrolled during active disease. Sample: peripheral blood.

Here the CDR3 reads CASSSGQGMNSPLHF. CDR3 nucleotide sequence: TGTGCCAGCAGCTCCGGACAGGGCATGAATTCACCCCTCCACTTT. The chain joins TRBV7-2 to TRBJ1-6; 8 bases are shared with TRBD1. V lost 4 bases, J lost 7 bases, and 6 bases stayed unmatched. CDR1 is SGHTA, CDR2 FQGNSA, per germline. The CDR3 sequence is 15 residues long. Combining the CDR3 with reference TRBV7-2 and TRBJ1-6 gives the whole variable domain GAGVSQSPSNKVTEKGKDVELRCDPISGHTALYWYRQSLGQGLEFLIYFQGNSAPDKSGLPSDRFSAERTGGSVSTLTIQRTQQEDSAVYLCASSSGQGMNSPLHFGNGTRLTVT.